These 25 T cell receptor beta chains were all obtained from the same sample, sequenced in a study of control samples from healthy donors and cancer patients. Data came from immunoSEQ multiplex PCR; TCRdb stores just in-frame clones and leaves some out. The data show around 140,000 clones, approximately 90% seen once. Specimen: blood. Every receptor here comes from a woman in her 50s in good health.

This clone showed up just a few times. The rearrangement uses TRBV30 and TRBJ2-5; D is ambiguous. The V end was cut by 4 bases, the J end by 2 bases, with 11 bases between. The CDR3 runs 13 residues. Per germline, CDR1 GTSNPN and CDR2 SVGIG (reference sequence). The CDR3 bases are TGTGCCTGGACAGTCAGGCCTCAAGAGACCCAGTACTTC. Protein sequence: CAWTVRPQETQYF.

J is TRBJ1-1 and V is TRBV19; 7 bases line up with TRBD1. The CDR3 length is 17 residues. In germline, CDR1 is LNHDA, CDR2 SQIVND (reference sequence). The V and J ends lost 3 bases and 6 bases, in that order; junction bases with no gene match: 16. CDR3 in amino acids: CASSILGGGDSRAEAFF. As DNA, the CDR3 is TGTGCCAGTAGTATTTTAGGGGGCGGGGACTCAAGAGCTGAAGCTTTCTTT.

The chain employs TRBV27 and TRBJ1-2, with D perhaps matching TRBD1 (6 bases). Germline CDR1 MNHEY, CDR2 SMNVEV (reference sequence). The V gene lost 5 bases and the J gene lost 6 bases, with 16 bases spanning the gap. The CDR3 covers 14 residues. The CDR3 is CASSPLGGAHGYTF. In DNA, the CDR3 is TGTGCCAGCAGTCCCCTGGGGGGGGCACATGGCTACACCTTC.

The chain has TRBV20-1 and TRBJ1-4; TRBD1 aligns across 12 bases. V gave up 3 bases and J gave up 7 bases; unmatched junction bases: 3. CDR1 DFQATT and CDR2 SNEGSKA come from the germline V gene (reference sequence). This CDR3 is built from 14 residues. This CDR3 is CSASRDRGREKLFF. In nucleotides, the CDR3 is TGCAGTGCTAGTCGGGACAGGGGGCGTGAAAAACTGTTTTTT.

The V and J genes are TRBV9 and TRBJ1-3; tentative D call: TRBD1 (5 bases). Germline CDR1 reads SGDLS; CDR2 reads YYNGEE. V was clipped by 4 bases and J by 0 bases, with 8 bases between them. The CDR3 has 14 amino acids. The CDR3: CASSPGFSGNTIYF. In nucleotides, the CDR3 is TGTGCCAGCAGCCCAGGGTTCTCTGGAAACACCATATATTTT.

This clone was observed a single time. The chain uses TRBV13 and TRBJ1-1, with D possibly TRBD1 on 6 matching bases. The germline CDR1 and CDR2 sequences are PRHDT and FYEKMQ (reference sequence). This CDR3 region has 13 residues. The V end was cut by 5 bases, the J end by 5 bases, with 12 bases between. The CDR3 DNA reads as TGTGCCAGCAGCGGAGGGGGGGATACTGAAGCTTTCTTT. Protein: CASSGGGDTEAFF.

Only one count was recorded for this clone. V is TRBV10-3 and J is TRBJ1-2; no firm D call. CDR1 and CDR2 from the germline V gene are ENHRY and SYGVKD. The germline V and J ends were trimmed by 7 bases and 8 bases, with 17 bases remaining between them. The CDR3 is made up of 13 amino acids. CDR3 residues: CAINRGKEDGYTF. CDR3 in DNA: TGTGCCATCAATCGGGGTAAAGAGGACGGCTACACCTTC.

The J gene is TRBJ1-1, the V gene TRBV1. TRBV1 corresponds to a pseudogene. The CDR3 totals 16 residues. The CDR3 loop reads CTSSRSRTGLNTEAFF. CDR3 in DNA: TGCACCAGCAGCCGTTCACGAACCGGGCTGAACACTGAAGCTTTCTTT.

The rearrangement joins TRBV7-8 to TRBJ2-2; 11 bases match TRBD2. The V gene end was trimmed by 2 bases and the J gene end by 3 bases; junction bases not matched to a gene: 5. The CDR3 loop spans 17 amino acids. Germline CDR1 and CDR2: SGHVS and FQNEAQ. CDR3 sequence reads: CASSLILAGDYTGELFF. The CDR3, as DNA: TGTGCCAGCAGCTTAATACTAGCGGGAGATTACACCGGGGAGCTGTTTTTT.

The chain uses TRBV5-1 and TRBJ2-7, with 14 bases that match TRBD2. The CDR3 has 14 amino acids. The germline V gene has CDR1 SGHRS and CDR2 YFSETQ. The V and J ends lost 4 bases and 9 bases, in that order; junction bases with no gene match: 6. This chain's CDR3 is CASSPGLAGAVQYF. The CDR3 region has the DNA TGCGCCAGCAGCCCGGGACTAGCGGGAGCGGTGCAGTACTTC.

The gene calls are TRBV19 and TRBJ2-7, with a weak D call TRBD1 (7 bases). Between the trimmed V and J ends, which lost 5 bases and 2 bases, there was a span of 16 bases. The length of the CDR3 is 15 residues. Germline-derived CDR1 and CDR2 are LNHDA and SQIVND (reference sequence). DNA for the CDR3: TGTGCCAGTAGTGGAGGCAGGGGGGCTCCCTACGAGCAGTACTTC. Protein product: CASSGGRGAPYEQYF.

The rearrangement uses TRBV7-2 and TRBJ2-7, with D possibly being TRBD1 (6 bases). This CDR3 is built from 17 residues. The germline V and J ends were trimmed by 1 base and 1 base, with 17 bases remaining between them. CDR1 is SGHTA and CDR2 is FQGNSA in the germline V gene. The CDR3 sequence is CASSLGGPGQPSYEQYF. In DNA form, the CDR3 reads TGTGCCAGCAGCTTAGGGGGACCGGGACAACCTTCCTACGAGCAGTACTTC.

The chain carries TRBV5-4 and TRBJ2-7, with 11 bases matching TRBD1. Germline V gives CDR1 SGHNT, CDR2 YYREEE (reference sequence). V was clipped by 3 bases and J by 3 bases; unmatched bases: 17. The CDR3 runs to 19 residues. The DNA for the CDR3 is TGTGCCAGCAGCTCCCGGGGAACCGGGACAGGGGGACGAATCTACGAGCAGTACTTC. Translation gives CASSSRGTGTGGRIYEQYF.

The table lists this clone with a few counts. The chain employs TRBV28 and TRBJ1-2, with 10 bases that match TRBD1. The CDR3 covers 15 residues. Trimming removed 5 bases from V and 5 bases from J; junction bases left unmatched: 8. Germline lookup yields CDR1 MDHEN and CDR2 SYDVKM. In nucleotides, the CDR3 is TGTGCCAGCAGTCCGATGACAGGGGGCGCGTATGGCTACACCTTC. Amino acids: CASSPMTGGAYGYTF.

The chain recombines TRBV6-5 with TRBJ1-5; D uncertain. CDR3 size: 16 residues. From germline, CDR1 is MNHEY and CDR2 SVGAGI. The V and J ends lost 2 bases and 2 bases respectively, with 13 bases between them. CDR3 protein: CASSYGRGGGNQPQHF. The CDR3 nucleotides are TGTGCCAGCAGTTACGGCCGGGGTGGGGGCAATCAGCCCCAGCATTTT.

This clone was recorded once. DNA of the CDR3: TGCAGTGCTAGTGGCGGGCGGTCCTACGAGCAGTACTTC. As protein: CSASGGRSYEQYF. The chain has TRBV20-1 and TRBJ2-7, with D maybe TRBD2 (5 bases). The CDR3 loop spans 13 amino acids. CDR1 DFQATT and CDR2 SNEGSKA come from the germline V gene (reference sequence). The V and J ends lost 3 bases and 1 base respectively, with 10 bases between them.

V gene TRBV18 combines with J gene TRBJ1-3, with TRBD1 matching over 7 bases. The V gene end was trimmed by 3 bases and the J gene end by 4 bases; junction bases not matched to a gene: 9. The V gene's germline CDR1 is KGHSH and CDR2 LQKENI. The CDR3 is 16 residues long. CDR3 sequence reads: CASSPPSTGLGNTIYF. Written as DNA, the CDR3 is TGTGCCAGCTCACCCCCTTCGACAGGGCTCGGAAACACCATATATTTT.

The chain joins TRBV5-5 to TRBJ2-7, with D tentatively TRBD2 (5 bases). Germline lookup yields CDR1 SGHKS and CDR2 YYEKEE (reference sequence). V lost 0 bases, J lost 5 bases, and 9 bases lay in between. The CDR3 loop spans 13 amino acids. The CDR3 DNA reads TGTGCCAGCAGCTTGGGGTGGCGGGACGAGCAGTACTTC. Amino acids: CASSLGWRDEQYF.

J is TRBJ2-6 and V is TRBV7-9; D remains ambiguous. Germline V gene lookup returns CDR1 SEHNR and CDR2 FQNEAQ (reference sequence). Trimming shortened V by 5 bases and J by 2 bases, and 10 bases separated the two germline ends. CDR3 length equals 15 residues. CDR3 sequence: CASSPEGTGANVLTF. As DNA, the CDR3 is TGTGCCAGCAGCCCGGAAGGGACTGGGGCCAACGTCCTGACTTTC. Supplemented by reference TRBV7-9 and TRBJ2-6, the full variable domain reads DTGVSQNPRHKITKRGQNVTFRCDPISEHNRLYWYRQTLGQGPEFLTYFQNEAQLEKSRLLSDRFSAERPKGSFSTLEIQRTEQGDSAMYLCASSPEGTGANVLTFGAGSRLTVL.

This chain links TRBV28 with TRBJ2-5, with TRBD2 matching over 8 bases. The length of the CDR3 is 15 residues. CDR1 and CDR2 (germline): MDHEN, SYDVKM. With V trimmed by 1 base and J by 5 bases, 6 bases remained unmatched. The CDR3 is CASSLSAGGGETQYF. The CDR3, as DNA: TGTGCCAGCAGTTTATCTGCGGGAGGAGGGGAGACCCAGTACTTC.

The CDR3 DNA reads TGTGCCAGCAGTGAATTGGCGGGGAACACTGAAGCTTTCTTT. It specifies CASSELAGNTEAFF. V is TRBV6-1 and J is TRBJ1-1; D unresolved. CDR1 and CDR2 (germline): MNHNS, SASEGT. The CDR3 sequence is 14 residues long. The V gene lost 2 bases and the J gene lost 1 base, with 8 bases spanning the gap.

The rearrangement links TRBV27 to TRBJ1-5; 10 bases fit TRBD1. This CDR3 is 15 amino acids long. Germline loops: CDR1 MNHEY, CDR2 SMNVEV (reference sequence). Unmatched junction bases numbered 2, after V lost 4 bases and J lost 2 bases. CDR3: CASSSGTGGNQPQHF. The CDR3 DNA is TGTGCCAGCAGTTCCGGGACAGGGGGCAATCAGCCCCAGCATTTT.

By its share, this clone is medium-sized. The rearrangement links TRBV27 to TRBJ1-2; the D gene is possibly TRBD1 (5 bases). The germline V gene has CDR1 MNHEY and CDR2 SMNVEV (reference sequence). V lost 1 base, J lost 7 bases, and 16 bases lay in between. There are 15 residues in the CDR3. CDR3 residues: CASSLWAGTRLGYTF. Here the CDR3 DNA reads TGTGCCAGCAGTTTATGGGCCGGGACCCGACTTGGCTACACCTTC.

V is TRBV3-1 (or the pseudogene TRBV3-2) and J is TRBJ2-3; D perhaps matches TRBD2 (6 bases). Trimming removed 6 bases from V and 7 bases from J, with 17 bases in between. Germline V gives CDR1 LGHDT, CDR2 YNNKEL (reference sequence). The length of the CDR3 is 14 residues. CDR3 sequence: CASSEAGQPYTQYF. CDR3 DNA: TGTGCCAGCAGTGAAGCGGGCCAACCTTATACGCAGTATTTT.

This sequence joins TRBV9 and TRBJ1-1, with D uncertain. The ends were cut back, 0 bases at V and 4 bases at J, with 7 bases in the middle. The germline V gene encodes CDR1 SGDLS and CDR2 YYNGEE. This CDR3 contains 13 residues. This CDR3 is CASSVELTTEAFF. Here the CDR3 DNA reads TGTGCCAGCAGCGTAGAACTGACCACTGAAGCTTTCTTT. Full variable domain (missing parts from reference TRBV9 and TRBJ1-1): DSGVTQTPKHLITATGQRVTLRCSPRSGDLSVYWYQQSLDQGLQFLIQYYNGEERAKGNILERFSAQQFPDLHSELNLSSLELGDSALYFCASSVELTTEAFFGQGTRLTVV.